A single sample is the source of the 27 T cell receptor beta chains below, sequenced in a study of blood T cells in healthy people across ages. A second roughly 7 to 12 cycle PCR used barcoded and J-beta primers. TCRdb recomputed calls from the 5' RACE reads with MiXCR, one row per CDR3 protein. The sample consists of over 1,200,000 distinct CDR3 sequences, approximately 60% of them appearing once. Input material: blood. These receptors all come from a man younger than 35 in good health.

The chain recombines TRBV25-1 with TRBJ2-4, with 8 nucleotides matching TRBD1. V was pared by 9 bases and J by 0 bases, with 4 bases of the junction left unmatched. Germline lookup yields CDR1 MGHDK and CDR2 SYGVNS. The length of the CDR3 is 14 residues. CDR3 in DNA: TGTGCCAGTCACGGACAGGGAGCCAAAAACATTCAGTACTTC. Protein: CASHGQGAKNIQYF. The full variable domain, its missing parts supplied by reference TRBV25-1 and TRBJ2-4, is EADIYQTPRYLVIGTGKKITLECSQTMGHDKMYWYQQDPGMELHLIHYSYGVNSTEKGDLSSESTVSRIRTEHFPLTLESARPSHTSQYLCASHGQGAKNIQYFGAGTRLSVL.

This chain uses TRBV5-6 with TRBJ2-1, with no clear D. Germline-derived CDR1 and CDR2 are SGHDT and YYEEEE. Trimming took 3 bases from V and 2 from J, leaving 21 bases between them. The CDR3 totals 18 residues. The CDR3 sequence: CASSSPVPDKRAYNEQFF. CDR3 DNA: TGTGCCAGCAGCTCCCCGGTCCCTGACAAGCGCGCCTACAATGAGCAGTTCTTC.

This clonotype came up a few times. The chain joins TRBV15 to TRBJ2-7; no firm D call. V was shortened by 0 bases and J by 5 bases, with 11 bases between the two germline ends. This CDR3 spans 14 amino acids. CDR1 and CDR2 from the germline V gene are LNHNV and YYDKDF (reference sequence). CDR3 DNA: TGTGCCACCAGCAGAGATCCGGCAGTCGACGAGCAGTACTTC. This translates into CATSRDPAVDEQYF.

V gene TRBV7-2 combines with J gene TRBJ1-4; 7 bases map to TRBD1. Germline CDR1 SGHTA, CDR2 FQGNSA. The CDR3 is made up of 14 amino acids. J was trimmed by 6 bases and V by 4 bases; bases with no gene match: 5. The CDR3 is CASSWAGGDEKLFF. For the CDR3, the DNA is TGTGCCAGCAGCTGGGCAGGGGGAGATGAAAAACTGTTTTTT.

The V and J genes are TRBV21-1 and TRBJ2-7; TRBD1, the table's D call, was not compared with the DNA. TRBV21-1 constitutes a pseudogene. This CDR3 spans 15 amino acids. The CDR3: CASSKVSAAPHEQYF. DNA for the CDR3: TGTGCCAGCAGCAAAGTGTCGGCTGCCCCGCACGAGCAGTACTTC.

DNA of the CDR3: TGTGCCAGCAGGGTACAGGGGTACAATGAGCAGTTCTTC. Translation: CASRVQGYNEQFF. The rearrangement uses TRBV7-9 and TRBJ2-1; 7 positions agree with TRBD1. V dropped 6 bases and J dropped 4; count of bases not matched to a gene: 3. Germline V gene data show CDR1 as SEHNR and CDR2 as FQNEAQ (reference sequence). This CDR3 region has 13 residues.

This clonotype came up a few times. V usage is TRBV29-1 and J usage is TRBJ2-5, with D possibly being TRBD1 (6 bases). CDR1 is SQVTM, CDR2 ANQGSEA, per germline. V was shortened by 2 bases and J by 2 bases, with 12 bases between the two germline ends. The CDR3 is made up of 14 amino acids. CDR3 protein: CSVERPRGQETQYF. CDR3 coding DNA: TGCAGCGTTGAAAGGCCGAGGGGGCAAGAGACCCAGTACTTC. The full variable domain, its missing parts supplied by reference TRBV29-1 and TRBJ2-5, is SAVISQKPSRDICQRGTSLTIQCQVDSQVTMMFWYRQQPGQSLTLIATANQGSEATYESGFVIDKFPISRPNLTFSTLTVSNMSPEDSSIYLCSVERPRGQETQYFGPGTRLLVL.

The CDR3 region has the DNA TGTGCCATCAGTGAGTCTATAGGGGATCAGCCCCAGCATTTT. Translated, it gives CAISESIGDQPQHF. J is TRBJ1-5 and V is TRBV10-3; weak D call: TRBD1 (5 bases). V lost 0 bases, J lost 5 bases, and 8 bases lay in between. This CDR3 is 14 amino acids long. CDR1 and CDR2 from the germline V gene are ENHRY and SYGVKD.

The chain is built from TRBV3-1 and TRBJ2-3; possible D gene TRBD2, 6 bases. The CDR3 runs 20 residues. The V end lost 3 bases, the J end lost 4 bases, and 29 bases lay between the germline ends. CDR1 and CDR2 from the germline V gene are LGHDT and YNNKEL (reference sequence). Here the CDR3 DNA reads TGTGCCAGCAGCCACCCGTTGGGGCGGGAAACTTTGCACGAGGCAGATACGCAGTATTTT. This codes for CASSHPLGRETLHEADTQYF.

The CDR3 sequence is CSARGRLSNQPQHF. The CDR3 coding sequence is TGCAGTGCTAGAGGCAGACTTAGCAATCAGCCCCAGCATTTT. V gene TRBV20-1 combines with J gene TRBJ1-5; no clear D gene. CDR1 and CDR2 from the germline V gene are DFQATT and SNEGSKA (reference sequence). The CDR3 is made up of 14 amino acids. V shed 1 base and J shed 0 bases, with 7 bases lying between them.

The chain carries TRBV2 and TRBJ2-2; D is unclear. The CDR3 is 13 amino acids. Germline lookup yields CDR1 SNHLY and CDR2 FYNNEI. The V and J ends lost 1 base and 6 bases respectively, with 6 bases between them. The CDR3 loop is CASSEEWAGELFF. The CDR3 bases are TGTGCCAGCAGTGAAGAGTGGGCCGGGGAGCTGTTTTTT.

The sample holds one count of this clonotype. The chain recombines TRBV20-1 with TRBJ2-5; 15 bases are shared with TRBD2. Germline lookup yields CDR1 DFQATT and CDR2 SNEGSKA (reference sequence). Trimming cost V 6 bases and J 11 bases; bases outside gene matches: 16. The CDR3 has 16 amino acids. The CDR3 nucleotides are TGCAGTGCCACTGACCACAGGACTAGCGGGGGGGTTGAGCAGTACTTC. It codes for CSATDHRTSGGVEQYF.

Comments on this clonotype: At one end the junction does not follow the germline gene, possibly because of a read error. The genes are TRBV29-1 and TRBJ1-2; D remains unclear. The germline CDR1 and CDR2 sequences are SQVTM and ANQGSEA. This CDR3 spans 11 amino acids. The CDR3 DNA sequence: TGCAGCGGCGAAACTAATTATGGCTACACCTTC. This encodes CSGETNYGYTF.

The V gene is TRBV28, the J gene TRBJ2-7; TRBD1 agrees at 8 bases. There are 15 residues in the CDR3. Trimming took 8 bases from V and 3 from J; bases not matched to a gene: 12. Germline assignment: CDR1 MDHEN and CDR2 SYDVKM. The CDR3 coding sequence is TGTGCCAGCCATTCCGGGACAGGCGCAATCTACGAGCAGTACTTC. It is translated as CASHSGTGAIYEQYF.

A few counts support this clonotype. The chain has TRBV12-3 or TRBV12-4 and TRBJ2-6, with D maybe TRBD2 (7 bases). CDR3 length equals 19 residues. The V end lost 2 bases, the J end lost 0 bases, and 17 bases lay between the germline ends. The CDR3, as DNA: TGTGCCAGCAGTTTAAGTTTGCGGGGGCTAAACTCTGGGGCCAACGTCCTGACTTTC. Translation gives CASSLSLRGLNSGANVLTF.

V gene TRBV29-1 combines with J gene TRBJ2-1; a weak D match, TRBD1 (6 bases). Germline CDR1 SQVTM, CDR2 ANQGSEA. The CDR3 covers 14 residues. Trimming left V 6 bases short and J 6 bases short, with 18 bases between. The CDR3 bases are TGCAGCGTAGGACCGGGACACGACTTCAATGAGCAGTTCTTC. Its translation is CSVGPGHDFNEQFF.

This clonotype has a handful of counts. The chain has TRBV7-2 and TRBJ2-1; either TRBD1 or TRBD2 may fit D (5 bases each). The germline V gene encodes CDR1 SGHTA and CDR2 FQGNSA. V was shortened by 2 bases and J by 2 bases, with 10 bases between the two germline ends. The CDR3 consists of 15 residues. CDR3 sequence (DNA): TGTGCCAGCAGCTTATTCGGGGCCCCCTACAATGAGCAGTTCTTC. Translation gives CASSLFGAPYNEQFF.

This rearrangement joins TRBV20-1 to TRBJ2-3; tentatively, D is TRBD2 (6 bases). Trimming removed 1 base at V and 1 base at J, with 18 bases between. The CDR3 contains 17 residues. The V gene's germline CDR1 is DFQATT and CDR2 SNEGSKA (reference sequence). CDR3 amino acids: CSARGRAGGDGTDTQYF. The DNA of the CDR3 is TGCAGTGCTAGAGGAAGGGCGGGCGGGGATGGCACAGATACGCAGTATTTT.

This chain uses TRBV29-1 with TRBJ1-4, with 9 positions matching TRBD1. V trimming: 6 bases; J trimming: 4 bases; junction bases outside the gene matches: 3. The CDR3 loop spans 13 amino acids. CDR1 is SQVTM and CDR2 is ANQGSEA in the germline V gene. The chain's CDR3 is CSVRTGVNEKLFF. In DNA, the CDR3 is TGCAGCGTGAGGACAGGGGTTAATGAAAAACTGTTTTTT.

The gene calls are TRBV12-3 or TRBV12-4 and TRBJ2-7, with D possibly matching TRBD1 (5 bases). Trimming removed 4 bases at V and 6 bases at J, with 19 bases between. The CDR3 runs to 15 residues. This CDR3 reads CASSSRAWGGVEQYF. CDR3 DNA: TGTGCCAGCAGTTCCCGGGCCTGGGGCGGTGTCGAGCAGTACTTC.

This clonotype has a handful of counts. In nucleotides, the CDR3 is TGTGCCAGCAGGACAGGAGATAATTCACCCCTCCACTTT. Translating gives CASRTGDNSPLHF. V and J are TRBV25-1 and TRBJ1-6; maybe TRBD1 (6 bases). This CDR3 has 13 amino acids. The V end lost 6 bases, the J end lost 5 bases, and 8 bases lay between the germline ends. Germline lookup yields CDR1 MGHDK and CDR2 SYGVNS. The full variable domain, rest sourced from reference TRBV25-1 and TRBJ1-6, is EADIYQTPRYLVIGTGKKITLECSQTMGHDKMYWYQQDPGMELHLIHYSYGVNSTEKGDLSSESTVSRIRTEHFPLTLESARPSHTSQYLCASRTGDNSPLHFGNGTRLTVT.

The chain has TRBV5-5 and TRBJ2-1; D might be TRBD2 (6 bases). The V gene lost 1 base and the J gene lost 0 bases, with 14 bases spanning the gap. Germline V gene lookup returns CDR1 SGHKS and CDR2 YYEKEE (reference sequence). There are 17 residues in the CDR3. The CDR3 nucleotides read TGTGCCAGCAGCTTGCTCCAGCGGGCGAGCTCCTACAATGAGCAGTTCTTC. Protein sequence: CASSLLQRASSYNEQFF.

The CDR3 nucleotides are TGTGCCAGCAGGCCGACAGGGTTTAACTACGAGCAGTACTTC. Translation: CASRPTGFNYEQYF. The chain recombines TRBV12-3 or TRBV12-4 with TRBJ2-5, with 7 bases identical to TRBD1. The DNA end lines up better with TRBJ2-7; the J call may be wrong. The CDR3 totals 14 residues.

The chain uses TRBV20-1 and TRBJ2-1; TRBD1 agrees at 9 bases. This CDR3 has 16 residues. Germline lookup yields CDR1 DFQATT and CDR2 SNEGSKA (reference sequence). V gave up 0 bases and J gave up 7 bases; unmatched junction bases: 10. The DNA of the CDR3 is TGCAGTGCTAGAGACCCAGGACAGGGGCCGCCGAATGAGCAGTTCTTC. It translates to CSARDPGQGPPNEQFF.

V gene TRBV7-2 combines with J gene TRBJ2-7; D is tentatively TRBD1 or TRBD2 (7 bases each). CDR1 is SGHTA, CDR2 FQGNSA, per germline. The CDR3 totals 12 residues. The CDR3 sequence is CATAGGGYEQYF. The CDR3 bases are TGTGCAACAGCAGGGGGGGGCTACGAGCAGTACTTC.

This clonotype was seen more than once but under ten times. This chain links TRBV6-1 with TRBJ2-7, with a possible D match to TRBD2 (5 bases). The germline V and J ends were trimmed by 4 bases and 0 bases, with 13 bases remaining between them. Germline V gene sequence: CDR1 MNHNS, CDR2 SASEGT. The CDR3 extends over 15 amino acids. The CDR3: CASSATGIYSYEQYF. The DNA of the CDR3 is TGTGCCAGCAGTGCAACCGGGATCTACTCCTACGAGCAGTACTTC.

The gene calls are TRBV7-2 and TRBJ2-2; 10 bases line up with TRBD1. The CDR3 contains 15 residues. V gave up 6 bases and J gave up 7 bases; unmatched junction bases: 8. In germline, CDR1 is SGHTA, CDR2 FQGNSA. The CDR3 coding sequence is TGTGCCAGCAGTCCCCGACAGGGGGCAGTCGGGGAGCTGTTTTTT. This codes for CASSPRQGAVGELFF.